Following are 31 T cell receptor beta chains from one sample sequenced in a study of shared clonotypes between healthy human individuals. Clones were read by immunoSEQ multiplex PCR, and TCRdb kept only the in-frame ones, dropping some. The sample has under 750,000 clones, over 55% seen once. Sequencing used memory CD4+ T cells sorted from blood. The subset was: CD45RA-negative fraction. The receptor set was obtained from a woman younger than 45 in good health.

The chain carries TRBV6-6 and TRBJ1-2; tentatively, D is TRBD1 (5 bases). V gave up 2 bases and J gave up 4 bases, with 14 bases separating them. Germline assignment: CDR1 MNHNY and CDR2 SVGAGI (reference sequence). The CDR3 has 15 amino acids. CDR3 loop: CASSYGTIEAYGYTF. The CDR3 DNA reads TGTGCCAGCAGTTACGGGACCATCGAGGCCTATGGCTACACCTTC.

The V gene is TRBV27, the J gene TRBJ2-5, with TRBD2 as a possible D gene (6 bases). Trimming pared 1 base from V and 4 bases from J, leaving 10 bases between. Germline loops: CDR1 MNHEY, CDR2 SMNVEV (reference sequence). The CDR3 consists of 14 residues. CDR3 nucleotide sequence: TGTGCCAGCAGTTTATTCCGGGAGCGAGAGACCCAGTACTTC. Protein: CASSLFRERETQYF.

V is TRBV7-9 and J is TRBJ2-1; TRBD2 aligns across 7 bases. Trimming took 8 bases from V and 4 from J; bases not matched to a gene: 11. The CDR3 extends over 15 amino acids. Germline V CDR1 and CDR2: SEHNR, FQNEAQ (reference sequence). CDR3 coding DNA: TGTGCCAGCCCCCTGGGCCTAGCGGCTTACAATGAGCAGTTCTTC. Residues: CASPLGLAAYNEQFF.

This chain links TRBV7-2 with TRBJ2-7; D might be TRBD1 (6 bases). V lost 5 bases and J 0 bases, leaving 14 bases between the germline ends. CDR1 is SGHTA, CDR2 FQGNSA, per germline. There are 15 residues in the CDR3. The CDR3 here is CASSRTDSSSYEQYF. The CDR3 DNA reads TGTGCCAGCAGCCGAACGGACAGCTCCTCCTACGAGCAGTACTTC.

V usage is TRBV4-1 and J usage is TRBJ1-5; 8 bases match TRBD1. CDR3 length: 16 residues. In germline, CDR1 is MGHRA, CDR2 YSYEKL. V dropped 1 base and J dropped 2; count of bases not matched to a gene: 4. The CDR3 spells CASSQVSGGGNQPQHF. CDR3 nucleotide sequence: TGCGCCAGCAGCCAAGTTTCAGGGGGCGGCAATCAGCCCCAGCATTTT.

The V call is TRBV6-6, the J call TRBJ2-1; 11 bases line up with TRBD2. Germline CDR1 and CDR2: MNHNY and SVGAGI (reference sequence). CDR3 size: 13 residues. With 7 bases clipped from V and 7 bases from J, the junction kept 3 bases outside the gene matches. Here the CDR3 reads CASKLAGENEQFF. The CDR3 bases are TGTGCCAGCAAACTAGCGGGAGAAAATGAGCAGTTCTTC.

The CDR3 reads CATQWGRRTKKLFF. CDR3 DNA: TGTGCCACTCAATGGGGAAGGAGGACCAAAAAACTGTTTTTT. The chain has TRBV28 and TRBJ1-4; D call uncertain. This CDR3 contains 14 residues. Germline CDR1 is MDHEN and CDR2 is SYDVKM. V was trimmed by 10 bases and J by 9 bases, leaving 21 bases between them.

The V call is TRBV5-1, the J call TRBJ1-3, with a tentative D call TRBD1 (5 bases). The length of the CDR3 is 18 residues. Germline CDR1 reads SGHRS; CDR2 reads YFSETQ. The V gene lost 1 base and the J gene lost 2 bases, with 19 bases spanning the gap. The CDR3 loop is CASSLIVAGPTPGNTIYF. CDR3 sequence (DNA): TGCGCCAGCAGCTTGATTGTTGCGGGACCGACTCCTGGAAACACCATATATTTT.

This clone is a singleton in its sample. The chain employs TRBV5-4 and TRBJ1-1; 8 nucleotides agree with TRBD1. With 4 bases clipped from V and 6 bases from J, the junction kept 8 bases outside the gene matches. Germline assignment: CDR1 SGHNT and CDR2 YYREEE (reference sequence). This CDR3 has 14 residues. CDR3 sequence reads: CASSQYGQGAEAFF. The CDR3 DNA reads as TGTGCCAGCAGCCAATACGGACAGGGCGCTGAAGCTTTCTTT. Based on the CDR3 plus reference TRBV5-4 and TRBJ1-1, the full variable domain is ETGVTQSPTHLIKTRGQQVTLRCSSQSGHNTVSWYQQALGQGPQFIFQYYREEENGRGNFPPRFSGLQFPNYSSELNVNALELDDSALYLCASSQYGQGAEAFFGQGTRLTVV.

This clone was counted once. Different DNA sequences within this sample yield the same CDR3. The V call is TRBV5-4, the J call TRBJ1-3; D unclear. Germline values: CDR1 SGHNT, CDR2 YYREEE (reference sequence). V was shortened by 3 bases and J by 1 base, with 5 bases between the two germline ends. The CDR3 loop spans 13 amino acids. CDR3 sequence (DNA): TGTGCCAGCAGCTGGAGATCTGGAAACACCATATATTTT. This translates into CASSWRSGNTIYF.

In this sample, this clone turned up a few times. V usage is TRBV19 and J usage is TRBJ2-3; a possible D gene is TRBD2 (6 bases). The germline V and J ends were trimmed by 7 bases and 3 bases, with 14 bases remaining between them. The germline V gene has CDR1 LNHDA and CDR2 SQIVND (reference sequence). The CDR3 length is 14 residues. As DNA, the CDR3 is TGTGCCAGTATAGGGAGGCGCGGGACAGATACGCAGTATTTT. This translates into CASIGRRGTDTQYF.

The gene calls are TRBV6-5 and TRBJ1-5; D remains ambiguous. There are 15 residues in the CDR3. CDR1 MNHEY and CDR2 SVGAGI come from the germline V gene. The V end lost 0 bases, the J end lost 7 bases, and 13 bases lay between the germline ends. The chain's CDR3 is CASSYSGGPGQPQHF. CDR3 DNA sequence: TGTGCCAGCAGTTACTCAGGAGGTCCGGGACAGCCCCAGCATTTT.

The table lists this clone with a few counts. This chain uses TRBV7-9 with TRBJ1-2, with D possibly being TRBD1 (5 bases). Germline V gives CDR1 SEHNR, CDR2 FQNEAQ (reference sequence). V lost 8 bases and J lost 5, with 12 bases in between. The CDR3 totals 12 residues. The CDR3 loop reads CASGQKGYGYTF. The DNA for the CDR3 is TGTGCCAGCGGACAAAAGGGATATGGCTACACCTTC.

To note about this clone: Other DNA sequences in the same sample also yield this CDR3. The chain recombines TRBV6-5 with TRBJ2-2; D may match TRBD1 or TRBD2 (6 bases each). The CDR3 spans 15 residues. V was pared by 2 bases and J by 3 bases, with 10 bases between. The germline CDR1 and CDR2 sequences are MNHEY and SVGAGI. CDR3 in amino acids: CASSYRRGDTGELFF. The CDR3 DNA is TGTGCCAGCAGTTACCGGAGGGGGGACACCGGGGAGCTGTTTTTT.

This chain joins TRBV7-7 and TRBJ2-1; maybe TRBD2 (7 bases). The CDR3 extends over 15 amino acids. Deletions cut 5 bases from V and 4 bases from J, with 15 bases between. The V gene's germline CDR1 is SSHAT and CDR2 FNYEAQ (reference sequence). In DNA, the CDR3 is TGTGCCAGCAGCCCCGGGGGGACATTGTACAATGAGCAGTTCTTC. This encodes CASSPGGTLYNEQFF.

J is TRBJ2-5 and V is TRBV10-2, with 11 positions matching TRBD2. The CDR3 consists of 15 residues. CDR1 WSHSY and CDR2 SAAADI come from the germline V gene. Germline trimming cut 8 bases from V and 6 bases from J; bases unmatched to any gene: 11. CDR3 protein: CASAFTSGRIKTQYF. The CDR3 nucleotides are TGCGCCAGCGCTTTCACTAGCGGGAGAATCAAGACCCAGTACTTC.

The gene calls are TRBV5-4 and TRBJ2-7; possible D gene TRBD2, 5 bases. Germline CDR1 and CDR2: SGHNT and YYREEE (reference sequence). There are 13 residues in the CDR3. V was pared by 5 bases and J by 0 bases, with 9 bases between. The DNA for the CDR3 is TGTGCCAGCAGAGGACTCGACTCCTACGAGCAGTACTTC. It encodes CASRGLDSYEQYF.

The CDR3 nucleotides are TGTGCCAGCTCACCTAGCGGGAGAACAGATACGCAGTATTTT. This encodes CASSPSGRTDTQYF. This rearrangement joins TRBV18 to TRBJ2-3, with TRBD2 matching over 9 bases. The V gene's germline CDR1 is KGHSH and CDR2 LQKENI. Trimming cost V 3 bases and J 3 bases; bases outside gene matches: 1. CDR3 length equals 14 residues.

This chain uses TRBV30 with TRBJ2-3; 7 positions match TRBD2. The CDR3 contains 14 residues. The germline V gene has CDR1 GTSNPN and CDR2 SVGIG (reference sequence). J lost 0 bases, V lost 2 bases, and 2 bases had no gene match. CDR3 sequence: CAWSTAGSTDTQYF. Written as DNA, the CDR3 is TGTGCCTGGAGTACAGCGGGAAGCACAGATACGCAGTATTTT.

This sequence joins TRBV18 and TRBJ2-2; 7 nucleotides match TRBD1. The CDR3 spans 14 residues. Germline V CDR1 and CDR2: KGHSH, LQKENI. Trimming cost V 6 bases and J 7 bases; bases outside gene matches: 8. For the CDR3, the DNA is TGTGCCAGCTCCCTCGACAGGGCGGACGGGGAGCTGTTTTTT. Its protein product is CASSLDRADGELFF.

This chain joins TRBV30 and TRBJ2-5, with 13 bases matching TRBD2. After removal of 0 bases from V and 1 base from J, the junction contained 5 bases not matched to a gene. Germline CDR1 and CDR2: GTSNPN and SVGIG (reference sequence). The CDR3 runs 17 residues. This CDR3 reads CAWSVKGLAGAQETQYF. For the CDR3, the DNA is TGTGCCTGGAGTGTAAAAGGACTAGCGGGAGCCCAAGAGACCCAGTACTTC.

J is TRBJ2-1 and V is TRBV5-1; 8 bases fit TRBD1. The CDR3 is 12 residues long. CDR1 SGHRS and CDR2 YFSETQ come from the germline V gene. V lost 4 bases and J lost 10; bases outside the gene matches: 4. The CDR3 DNA sequence: TGCGCCAGCAGCAGCCGGGACAGGGAGCAGTTCTTC. Translating gives CASSSRDREQFF.

The rearrangement uses TRBV30 and TRBJ1-1; 10 nucleotides align to TRBD1. Unmatched junction bases numbered 11, after V lost 0 bases and J lost 1 base. The CDR3 is made up of 18 amino acids. Germline lookup yields CDR1 GTSNPN and CDR2 SVGIG (reference sequence). The CDR3 region is CAWSVRRQGAGANTEAFF. In DNA form, the CDR3 reads TGTGCCTGGAGTGTAAGAAGACAGGGGGCGGGCGCGAACACTGAAGCTTTCTTT.

This clone occurred a few times. The V gene is TRBV29-1, the J gene TRBJ2-3; D is ambiguous. The CDR3 contains 13 residues. Between the trimmed V and J ends, which lost 7 bases and 2 bases, there was a span of 13 bases. Germline V lookup: CDR1 SQVTM, CDR2 ANQGSEA. CDR3: CSADISFTDTQYF. In nucleotides, the CDR3 is TGCAGCGCTGACATTTCTTTCACAGATACGCAGTATTTT.

The CDR3 DNA is TGCAGCGCCTCTGCGGATACGCAGTATTTT. Its translation: CSASADTQYF. V is TRBV29-1 and J is TRBJ2-3; D gene uncertain. This CDR3 has 10 amino acids. Per germline, CDR1 SQVTM and CDR2 ANQGSEA. Trimming took 7 bases from V and 6 from J, leaving 8 bases between them.

V gene TRBV19 combines with J gene TRBJ2-2, with D perhaps TRBD2 (7 bases). The CDR3 contains 15 residues. V was shortened by 0 bases and J by 6 bases, with 11 bases between the two germline ends. The germline V gene encodes CDR1 LNHDA and CDR2 SQIVND (reference sequence). CDR3 sequence: CASSIEGRGPGELFF. The CDR3 DNA reads as TGTGCCAGTAGTATAGAAGGGCGGGGGCCCGGGGAGCTGTTTTTT.

The J gene is TRBJ1-5, the V gene TRBV18; D not certain. Trimming removed 4 bases at V and 7 bases at J, with 8 bases between. The CDR3 sequence is 12 residues long. Germline CDR1 and CDR2: KGHSH and LQKENI. The CDR3: CASSLDRQPQHF. In nucleotides, the CDR3 is TGTGCCAGCTCACTGGATCGACAGCCCCAGCATTTT.

The chain links TRBV28 to TRBJ1-2; D perhaps matches TRBD1 (6 bases). The V end lost 3 bases, the J end lost 6 bases, and 8 bases lay between the germline ends. CDR1 and CDR2 from the germline V gene are MDHEN and SYDVKM. The CDR3 contains 12 residues. The CDR3 DNA sequence: TGTGCCAGCAGTTTCTCAGGGGATGGCTACACCTTC. As protein: CASSFSGDGYTF.

The CDR3: CSFRRPSTDTQYF. The CDR3 nucleotides are TGCAGCTTTCGGCGGCCTAGCACAGATACGCAGTATTTT. The J gene is TRBJ2-3, the V gene TRBV29-1; no firm D call. The germline V and J ends were trimmed by 8 bases and 0 bases, with 12 bases remaining between them. CDR3 length equals 13 residues. Germline-derived CDR1 and CDR2 are SQVTM and ANQGSEA.

This rearrangement joins TRBV6-1 to TRBJ1-5; D perhaps matches TRBD1 (6 bases). With 2 bases removed from V and 6 bases from J, the gap between germline ends came to 17 bases. Germline values: CDR1 MNHNS, CDR2 SASEGT. The CDR3 is made up of 16 amino acids. The CDR3 DNA reads as TGTGCCAGCAGTGAACTAAGCAGGGGAGCGGCTCAGCCCCAGCATTTT. Its translation is CASSELSRGAAQPQHF.

V and J are TRBV28 and TRBJ1-1; D is undetermined. This CDR3 spans 10 amino acids. Germline loops: CDR1 MDHEN, CDR2 SYDVKM. Trimming took off 9 bases at V and 1 base at J, with 3 bases between the two ends. The DNA of the CDR3 is TGTGCCAGTTCGAACACTGAAGCTTTCTTT. It encodes CASSNTEAFF.